What follows are 20 T cell receptor beta chains derived from one specimen sequenced in a study of blood T cell repertoires in COVID-19. TCRdb's table, derived via immunoSEQ multiplex PCR, lists solely in-frame clones and lacks some. The data hold under 150,000 clones, with 65% to 85% observed a single time. The material sequenced was peripheral blood. The receptors derive from a man over 45 with acute or convalescent COVID-19.

The V call is TRBV6-5, the J call TRBJ1-1; D not certain. Germline V gene data show CDR1 as MNHEY and CDR2 as SVGAGI. V shed 2 bases and J shed 3 bases, with 7 bases lying between them. The CDR3 sequence is 13 residues long. The CDR3 loop is CASSYTTDTEAFF. CDR3 sequence (DNA): TGTGCCAGCAGTTACACAACCGACACTGAAGCTTTCTTT.

This chain joins TRBV28 and TRBJ2-7, with D unclear. V lost 4 bases to trimming and J lost 2 bases, with 21 bases between them. The germline V gene encodes CDR1 MDHEN and CDR2 SYDVKM. The CDR3 loop spans 17 amino acids. The CDR3 is CASSSSPPGTKTYEQYF. CDR3 DNA sequence: TGTGCCAGCAGTTCGTCCCCCCCCGGTACGAAGACCTACGAGCAGTACTTC.

The chain carries TRBV30 and TRBJ1-2; a weak D match, TRBD1 (6 bases). V lost 3 bases and J 7 bases, leaving 15 bases between the germline ends. The CDR3 consists of 13 residues. Germline V gene data show CDR1 as GTSNPN and CDR2 as SVGIG (reference sequence). The chain's CDR3 is CAWSSRGQSGYTF. Here the CDR3 DNA reads TGTGCCTGGAGCAGTCGCGGACAGTCTGGCTACACCTTC.

The V gene is TRBV6-6, the J gene TRBJ2-1, with TRBD2 matching 11 bases. Trimming cost V 4 bases and J 4 bases; bases outside gene matches: 3. Germline CDR1 reads MNHNY; CDR2 reads SVGAGI (reference sequence). The CDR3 covers 15 residues. CDR3 protein: CASSSLAGGYNEQFF. DNA of the CDR3: TGTGCCAGCAGTTCCCTAGCGGGGGGATACAATGAGCAGTTCTTC.

The chain has TRBV10-3 and TRBJ2-5; 7 bases map to TRBD1. Trimming removed 0 bases from V and 4 bases from J; junction bases left unmatched: 5. There are 15 residues in the CDR3. The germline V gene encodes CDR1 ENHRY and CDR2 SYGVKD. CDR3 sequence reads: CAISESYDRAETQYF. In DNA, the CDR3 is TGTGCCATCAGTGAGTCTTACGACAGGGCAGAGACCCAGTACTTC.

This clone occurred a few times. The chain recombines TRBV3-1 (or the pseudogene TRBV3-2) with TRBJ1-1; no clear D. Trimming took 1 base from V and 6 from J, leaving 6 bases between them. The CDR3 sequence is 12 residues long. Germline assignment: CDR1 LGHDT and CDR2 YNNKEL (reference sequence). CDR3 loop: CASSQAVSEAFF. The CDR3 nucleotides read TGTGCCAGCAGCCAAGCGGTATCTGAAGCTTTCTTT.

The genes are TRBV5-1 and TRBJ2-2; 10 bases fit TRBD1. Germline-derived CDR1 and CDR2 are SGHRS and YFSETQ. The CDR3 consists of 15 residues. V was pared by 1 base and J by 4 bases, with 1 base of the junction left unmatched. The CDR3 here is CASSLRDRGTGELFF. CDR3 sequence (DNA): TGCGCCAGCAGCTTGAGGGACAGGGGCACCGGGGAGCTGTTTTTT.

The chain links TRBV27 to TRBJ1-3; D uncertain. The V end lost 0 bases, the J end lost 4 bases, and 10 bases lay between the germline ends. CDR3 length equals 15 residues. Germline CDR1 reads MNHEY; CDR2 reads SMNVEV (reference sequence). The CDR3 spells CASSLSGVVGNTIYF. The CDR3 coding sequence is TGTGCCAGCAGTTTATCGGGCGTCGTGGGAAACACCATATATTTT.

The chain employs TRBV5-1 and TRBJ1-1; possible D gene TRBD1, 6 bases. The CDR3 contains 15 residues. CDR1 and CDR2 (germline): SGHRS, YFSETQ. Trimming removed 4 bases from V and 2 bases from J, with 15 bases in between. The CDR3 here is CASSLGQSYNTEAFF. CDR3 sequence (DNA): TGCGCCAGCAGCCTGGGACAATCTTATAACACTGAAGCTTTCTTT.

The V and J genes are TRBV7-9 and TRBJ2-7; 10 positions match TRBD2. The CDR3 loop spans 14 amino acids. CDR1 and CDR2 from the germline V gene are SEHNR and FQNEAQ (reference sequence). The J segment lost 5 bases and the V segment lost 2 bases, leaving 3 bases of the junction unmatched. This CDR3 is CASSLNGLADEQYF. CDR3 coding DNA: TGTGCCAGCAGCTTAAACGGACTAGCGGACGAGCAGTACTTC.

The chain employs TRBV2 and TRBJ1-1; maybe TRBD1 (5 bases). CDR1 and CDR2 (germline): SNHLY, FYNNEI. This CDR3 contains 13 residues. V was clipped by 4 bases and J by 4 bases, with 10 bases between them. Written as DNA, the CDR3 is TGTGCCAGCAGTGGACAGCTACTCACTGAAGCTTTCTTT. It yields the protein CASSGQLLTEAFF.

A single count supports this clone. The rearrangement uses TRBV10-2 and TRBJ2-3, with D possibly being TRBD1 (5 bases). The CDR3 extends over 17 amino acids. Trimming took off 0 bases at V and 1 base at J, with 14 bases between the two ends. Germline values: CDR1 WSHSY, CDR2 SAAADI. Here the CDR3 DNA reads TGCGCCAGCAGTGAGTCGGGGTTAATAGGGGGCACAGATACGCAGTATTTT. Protein: CASSESGLIGGTDTQYF.

The CDR3 region is CASKPRTSGSHNEQFF. DNA of the CDR3: TGTGCCAGTAAACCACGGACTAGCGGGAGCCACAATGAGCAGTTCTTC. The chain uses TRBV19 and TRBJ2-1; 13 bases fit TRBD2. V lost 7 bases and J lost 5; bases outside the gene matches: 8. The CDR3 has 16 residues. CDR1 and CDR2 from the germline V gene are LNHDA and SQIVND (reference sequence).

The chain employs TRBV2 and TRBJ1-6; maybe TRBD1 (6 bases). The CDR3 length is 15 residues. Trimming left V 0 bases short and J 7 bases short, with 10 bases between. The germline CDR1 and CDR2 sequences are SNHLY and FYNNEI. CDR3 sequence (DNA): TGTGCCAGCAGTGAAGCAAACAGGGCGAATTCACCCCTCCACTTT. Its translation: CASSEANRANSPLHF.

There are a few counts of this clone. Written as DNA, the CDR3 is TGCGCCAGCAGCTTGGAGGAGGGCCCCTACGAGCAGTACTTC. Amino acids: CASSLEEGPYEQYF. J is TRBJ2-7 and V is TRBV5-1; the D gene is possibly TRBD2 (6 bases). The CDR3 has 14 residues. Trimming left V 0 bases short and J 2 bases short, with 9 bases between. CDR1 is SGHRS, CDR2 YFSETQ, per germline. Supplemented by reference TRBV5-1 and TRBJ2-7, the full variable domain reads KAGVTQTPRYLIKTRGQQVTLSCSPISGHRSVSWYQQTPGQGLQFLFEYFSETQRNKGNFPGRFSGRQFSNSRSEMNVSTLELGDSALYLCASSLEEGPYEQYFGPGTRLTVT.

The rearrangement uses TRBV4-2 and TRBJ1-2; 7 bases match TRBD1. The CDR3 loop spans 14 amino acids. In germline, CDR1 is LGHNA, CDR2 YNFKEQ. Germline trimming cut 2 bases from V and 4 bases from J; bases unmatched to any gene: 4. In nucleotides, the CDR3 is TGTGCCAGCAGCCAACTGGGACAGTTCTATGGCTACACCTTC. It translates to CASSQLGQFYGYTF.

The chain has TRBV5-5 and TRBJ1-2; D is ambiguous. Germline loops: CDR1 SGHKS, CDR2 YYEKEE (reference sequence). This CDR3 has 14 residues. V was shortened by 4 bases and J by 2 bases, with 12 bases between the two germline ends. The CDR3 spells CASSPYDGNYGYTF. DNA for the CDR3: TGTGCCAGCAGCCCTTATGACGGGAACTATGGCTACACCTTC.

The V and J genes are TRBV19 and TRBJ1-5; D gene unclear. Trimming took off 5 bases at V and 6 bases at J, with 11 bases between the two ends. From germline, CDR1 is LNHDA and CDR2 SQIVND (reference sequence). The CDR3 runs 13 residues. The CDR3 spells CASSLPGVQPQHF. The CDR3 DNA reads TGTGCCAGTAGTCTCCCCGGGGTTCAGCCCCAGCATTTT.

The chain carries TRBV4-1 and TRBJ2-2; 9 bases are a match to TRBD1. CDR1 is MGHRA and CDR2 is YSYEKL in the germline V gene. This CDR3 spans 16 amino acids. V was pared by 4 bases and J by 2 bases, with 5 bases of the junction left unmatched. The CDR3 sequence is CASSPRTGVNTGELFF. The CDR3 nucleotides are TGCGCCAGCAGCCCCAGGACAGGGGTTAACACCGGGGAGCTGTTTTTT.

The rearrangement uses TRBV5-1 and TRBJ1-5; possible D gene TRBD1, 5 bases. The CDR3 is 15 residues long. V lost 4 bases and J 1 base, leaving 12 bases between the germline ends. Germline V gene lookup returns CDR1 SGHRS and CDR2 YFSETQ. CDR3 sequence (DNA): TGCGCCAGCAGCCTGACGGGGGTGAGCAATCAGCCCCAGCATTTT. It specifies CASSLTGVSNQPQHF.